A single sample gave rise to the 20 T cell receptor beta chains below, sequenced in a study of spatial heterogeneity in lung cancer. As to time point: sample taken at primary tumor resection. Frozen PBMC, nontumor lung or tumor provided whole RNA, which was sequenced unsorted. TCRdb reprocessed the 5' RACE reads via MiXCR and lists one record per CDR3 protein. This sample carries around 87,000 distinct CDR3 sequences, approximately 12% of them seen once, and the ten largest clones take roughly 39%. The sequences come from PBMCs, collected at surgery. All receptors derive from a male donor with early-stage non-small cell lung cancer.

The chain recombines TRBV20-1 with TRBJ2-5, with 7 bases matching TRBD1. The CDR3 loop spans 14 amino acids. J was trimmed by 1 base and V by 8 bases; bases with no gene match: 10. Looked up from germline, CDR1 is DFQATT and CDR2 is SNEGSKA (reference sequence). The CDR3 DNA reads as TGCAGTCAAAAAGGGGGACAGACCCAAGAGACCCAGTACTTC. Its protein is CSQKGGQTQETQYF.

This clonotype has only a few counts. The chain joins TRBV6-1 to TRBJ1-1, with 7 positions matching TRBD1. Germline V gene lookup returns CDR1 MNHNS and CDR2 SASEGT. CDR3 length equals 19 residues. J was trimmed by 3 bases and V by 2 bases; bases with no gene match: 18. The CDR3 DNA follows: TGTGCCAGCAGTGAATTCCCGACAGGGACCAGTCATCAGCACACTGAAGCTTTCTTT. This gives the protein CASSEFPTGTSHQHTEAFF.

A few counts support this clonotype. This sequence joins TRBV2 and TRBJ2-3; 9 bases are a match to TRBD2. This CDR3 has 16 amino acids. J lost 5 bases, V lost 7 bases, and 13 bases had no gene match. Germline CDR1 and CDR2: SNHLY and FYNNEI. As DNA, the CDR3 is TGTGCCAGCACTCGATTCGGTAGCGGGAGATTAGATACGCAGTATTTT. Translation: CASTRFGSGRLDTQYF.

This clonotype was observed a few times. This chain joins TRBV4-3 and TRBJ2-4; D uncertain. Trimming removed 1 base from V and 8 bases from J, with 15 bases in between. This CDR3 comprises 15 residues. Germline V gives CDR1 LGHNA, CDR2 YSLEER. The CDR3, as DNA: TGCGCCAGCAGCCAAGGAACCCCCGGGTACGACATTCAGTACTTC. Its translation: CASSQGTPGYDIQYF.

The chain joins TRBV11-2 to TRBJ1-1, with D uncertain. This CDR3 is 14 amino acids long. In germline, CDR1 is SGHAT, CDR2 FQNNGV. Trimming removed 0 bases at V and 4 bases at J, with 9 bases between. CDR3 in amino acids: CASSLDPGITEAFF. The CDR3 DNA is TGTGCCAGCAGCTTAGATCCTGGTATCACTGAAGCTTTCTTT.

This clonotype has a handful of counts. V and J are TRBV11-2 and TRBJ2-3; 9 positions match TRBD1. This CDR3 has 15 residues. V trimming: 1 base; J trimming: 5 bases; junction bases outside the gene matches: 4. CDR1 and CDR2 from the germline V gene are SGHAT and FQNNGV. CDR3 in amino acids: CASSLVQGAKDTQYF. In nucleotides, the CDR3 is TGTGCCAGCAGCTTAGTACAGGGGGCGAAAGATACGCAGTATTTT.

Points on this clonotype: Sequence at one end of the junction differs from germline and may be a read error. The chain couples TRBV7-7 to TRBJ2-3, with D uncertain. From germline, CDR1 is SSHAT and CDR2 FNYEAQ (reference sequence). The CDR3 is 14 amino acids. CDR3 in amino acids: CASSLGLDADTQYF. CDR3 DNA: TGTGCTAGCAGCTTAGGCTTGGACGCGGATACGCAGTATTTT.

This clonotype was seen ten or more times. DNA of the CDR3: TGTGCCAGCAGATTGGCGAACACTGAAGCTTTCTTT. Translated, it gives CASRLANTEAFF. The chain uses TRBV12-3 or TRBV12-4 and TRBJ1-1; D gene unclear. Between the trimmed V and J ends, which lost 6 bases and 1 base, there was a span of 6 bases. The CDR3 covers 12 residues.

This clonotype was seen a few times. The rearrangement links TRBV7-2 to TRBJ2-7; 7 bases map to TRBD2. After removal of 3 bases from V and 3 bases from J, the junction contained 11 bases not matched to a gene. This CDR3 contains 16 residues. Germline values: CDR1 SGHTA, CDR2 FQGNSA. The CDR3 region is CASSLEAASGIYEQYF. The CDR3 DNA reads as TGTGCCAGCAGCTTGGAGGCGGCTAGCGGAATCTACGAGCAGTACTTC.

This chain connects TRBV5-6 to TRBJ2-7, with unresolved D. Germline values: CDR1 SGHDT, CDR2 YYEEEE. Trimming stripped 1 base from V and 3 bases from J, with 11 bases between. This CDR3 is 14 amino acids long. The CDR3 is CASSLWATVYEQYF. As DNA, the CDR3 is TGTGCCAGCAGCTTGTGGGCGACTGTCTACGAGCAGTACTTC.

This clonotype was seen at least ten times. The chain recombines TRBV5-1 with TRBJ1-4, with 9 bases fitting TRBD1. The CDR3 spans 15 residues. Trimming cost V 4 bases and J 7 bases; bases outside gene matches: 8. Germline V gene lookup returns CDR1 SGHRS and CDR2 YFSETQ. The CDR3 region is CASSLGQGTGEKLFF. CDR3 in DNA: TGCGCCAGCAGCCTAGGACAGGGGACGGGTGAAAAACTGTTTTTT.

The gene calls are TRBV7-2 and TRBJ2-3, with 8 nucleotides matching TRBD2. With V trimmed by 5 bases and J by 4 bases, 5 bases remained unmatched. The CDR3 contains 14 residues. Germline-derived CDR1 and CDR2 are SGHTA and FQGNSA. The CDR3 coding sequence is TGTGCCAGCAGCATTAGCGGGGAAGCAGATACGCAGTATTTT. As protein: CASSISGEADTQYF.

This clonotype appeared a few times. The chain links TRBV20-1 to TRBJ2-1, with 8 positions matching TRBD2. Per the germline V gene, CDR1 is DFQATT and CDR2 is SNEGSKA (reference sequence). There are 16 residues in the CDR3. With V trimmed by 2 bases and J by 3 bases, 9 bases remained unmatched. The CDR3 DNA sequence: TGCAGTGCTAGACCGAACAGCGGGAGAAGCTACAATGAGCAGTTCTTC. Amino acid sequence: CSARPNSGRSYNEQFF.

Many counts were recorded for this clonotype. This chain links TRBV11-2 with TRBJ2-1; 7 bases line up with TRBD2. Germline values: CDR1 SGHAT, CDR2 FQNNGV. This CDR3 has 14 residues. CDR3 DNA sequence: TGTGCTACTGGTCAGACTAGCAGCTACAATGAGCAGTTCTTC. Translating it yields CATGQTSSYNEQFF.

This clonotype was seen only a few times. The chain combines TRBV7-2 with TRBJ2-3, with D uncertain. This CDR3 comprises 13 residues. Germline V gives CDR1 SGHTA, CDR2 FQGNSA. The V gene lost 5 bases and the J gene lost 6 bases, with 12 bases spanning the gap. In DNA, the CDR3 is TGTGCCAGCAGCCCAAACAAAGGCGATACGCAGTATTTT. This translates into CASSPNKGDTQYF. The full variable domain, in which reference TRBV7-2 and TRBJ2-3 provide the parts outside the CDR3, is GAGVSQSPSNKVTEKGKDVELRCDPISGHTALYWYRQSLGQGLEFLIYFQGNSAPDKSGLPSDRFSAERTGGSVSTLTIQRTQQEDSAVYLCASSPNKGDTQYFGPGTRLTVL.

The chain links TRBV10-3 to TRBJ2-7, with TRBD2 identical over 15 bases. Germline CDR1 is ENHRY and CDR2 is SYGVKD. This CDR3 is built from 16 residues. With 6 bases clipped from V and 0 bases from J, the junction kept 3 bases outside the gene matches. As DNA, the CDR3 is TGTGCCATCAGGGAGGGACTAGCGGGAGGCTCCTACGAGCAGTACTTC. Residues: CAIREGLAGGSYEQYF.

This clonotype was observed a few times. As DNA, the CDR3 is TGTGCCAGTAGTATATCGGGACCATCCTACGAGCAGTACTTC. Amino acid sequence: CASSISGPSYEQYF. The chain links TRBV19 to TRBJ2-7, with D perhaps given as TRBD1 or TRBD2 (5 bases each). The CDR3 totals 14 residues. V lost 2 bases and J lost 1, with 9 bases in between. Germline CDR1 LNHDA, CDR2 SQIVND (reference sequence).

The CDR3 loop is CSVRGTSGRAGTGELFF. CDR3 DNA sequence: TGCAGCGTTAGAGGGACTAGCGGGAGGGCCGGTACCGGGGAGCTGTTTTTT. The chain has TRBV29-1 and TRBJ2-2, with 16 bases identical to TRBD2. Looked up from germline, CDR1 is SQVTM and CDR2 is ANQGSEA. Unmatched junction bases numbered 8, after V lost 5 bases and J lost 5 bases. The CDR3 is 17 residues long.

The genes are TRBV28 and TRBJ2-7; either TRBD1 or TRBD2 may fit D (5 bases each). The V end was cut by 6 bases, the J end by 0 bases, with 18 bases between. The germline CDR1 and CDR2 sequences are MDHEN and SYDVKM. CDR3 length: 16 amino acids. In DNA, the CDR3 is TGTGCCAGCAGCACCCGGTCGGGGCCGAGCTCCTACGAGCAGTACTTC. This translates into CASSTRSGPSSYEQYF.

J is TRBJ2-1 and V is TRBV7-3, with D perhaps given as TRBD1 or TRBD2 (6 bases each). V was shortened by 3 bases and J by 7 bases, with 19 bases between the two germline ends. Germline assignment: CDR1 SGHTA and CDR2 FQGTGA. The CDR3 has 16 residues. The CDR3 here is CASSFTGTKAGNEQFF. The CDR3 region has the DNA TGTGCCAGCAGCTTCACCGGGACAAAGGCGGGAAATGAGCAGTTCTTC.